This T cell receptor (beta chain) was captured by sequencing in a study of beta chain features in type 1 diabetes. Study results and caveats: The study found moderately but significantly shorter TCRB CDR3s in all four CD4+ subsets of Type 1 diabetes patients. Whatever favoring of shorter templates PCR might show would apply equally to patients and controls.

What was sequenced were expressed TCRB transcripts, since all of the isolated RNA had been reverse transcribed. Generated by immunoSEQ multiplex PCR, the TCRdb table keeps only in-frame clones and is missing some. The profile covers 120,000 or so clones, with around 15% appearing a single time and 2% to 3% taken by the ten largest. Sorting with CD45RO/CCR7/CD25/CD127/CD95/CD27 yielded naive, central memory, regulatory and stem-like memory CD4+ cells. This clone was counted a few times. Its cognate antigen is unknown. The germline CDR1 and CDR2 sequences are MNHEY and SMNVEV (reference sequence). Trimming removed 6 bases from V and 2 bases from J; junction bases left unmatched: 10. The CDR3 consists of 15 residues.

The specimen was central memory CD4+ T cells from blood. V and J are TRBV27 and TRBJ2-7; 7 positions match TRBD1. This TCR was recovered from a man between 18 and 29 years old with type 1 diabetes. The CDR3 spells CASSLNGQATYEQYF. CDR3 in DNA: TGTGCCAGCAGCTTAAACGGACAGGCGACCTACGAGCAGTACTTC.